These 21 T cell receptor beta chains share one sample of origin, sequenced in a study of cytomegalovirus exposure and HLA in healthy donors. Use of 60 Vbeta and 13 Jbeta primers characterized the PCR. Profiled with immunoSEQ multiplex PCR; TCRdb holds only in-frame clones, not every one. The repertoire includes 100,000 to 150,000 clones, about 78% of them detected once, and 1.2% sits in the top ten. The source material was PBMCs. These receptor sequences come from a female donor in good health and CMV-seronegative.

The J gene is TRBJ1-1, the V gene TRBV21-1. TRBV21-1 is flagged as a pseudogene. The CDR3 extends over 17 amino acids. CDR3 sequence: CASSRPGVTHLPVRAFF. In nucleotides, the CDR3 is TGTGCCAGCAGCAGACCGGGGGTGACCCATTTACCGGTCCGAGCTTTCTTT.

The rearrangement links TRBV5-5 to TRBJ1-2, with 8 bases matching TRBD1. The trim removed 1 base at V and 2 bases at J, leaving 4 bases unmatched. The V gene's germline CDR1 is SGHKS and CDR2 YYEKEE (reference sequence). The CDR3 has 15 residues. In DNA, the CDR3 is TGTGCCAGCAGCTTGACAGGGGGTCTAAACTATGGCTACACCTTC. This sequence encodes CASSLTGGLNYGYTF.

This rearrangement joins TRBV5-1 to TRBJ1-5; a possible D gene is TRBD1 (5 bases). The CDR3 runs 14 residues. Germline V gene data show CDR1 as SGHRS and CDR2 as YFSETQ. V gave up 3 bases and J gave up 7 bases, with 14 bases separating them. The CDR3 nucleotides read TGCGCCAGCAGCTGGGGGGAGGAGAGCCAGCCCCAGCATTTT. Protein: CASSWGEESQPQHF.

The chain couples TRBV5-6 to TRBJ2-3, with TRBD1 as a possible D gene (6 bases). Trimming left V 1 base short and J 2 bases short, with 11 bases between. Germline CDR1 SGHDT, CDR2 YYEEEE. The CDR3 runs 15 residues. The CDR3 region has the DNA TGTGCCAGCAGCTTGTTACAGGGTATCACAGATACGCAGTATTTT. Its translation is CASSLLQGITDTQYF.

The chain carries TRBV5-4 and TRBJ2-5; a weak D match, TRBD1 (7 bases). CDR1 and CDR2 from the germline V gene are SGHNT and YYREEE (reference sequence). CDR3 length: 16 amino acids. Trimming shortened V by 4 bases and J by 5 bases, and 21 bases separated the two germline ends. The CDR3 sequence is CASSGGRQGMGETQYF. CDR3 DNA: TGTGCCAGCAGCGGAGGGCGACAGGGAATGGGGGAGACCCAGTACTTC.

Remarks on this clone: The junction departs from germline at one end; a sequencing error may be responsible. The chain combines TRBV2 with TRBJ1-2; TRBD1 matches 9 bases. Germline CDR1 reads SNHLY; CDR2 reads FYNNEI. The CDR3 is 13 residues long. This chain's CDR3 is CARSGQGIGGYTF. In DNA form, the CDR3 reads TGTGCCAGGAGTGGACAGGGGATTGGCGGCTACACCTTC. The entire variable domain, with the rest obtained from reference TRBV2 and TRBJ1-2, is as follows: EPEVTQTPSHQVTQMGQEVILRCVPISNHLYFYWYRQILGQKVEFLVSFYNNEISEKSEIFDDQFSVERPDGSNFTLKIRSTKLEDSAMYFCARSGQGIGGYTFGSGTRLTVV.

This rearrangement joins TRBV15 to TRBJ1-1, with 7 bases identical to TRBD1. The CDR3 has 16 amino acids. The germline gives CDR1 LNHNV, CDR2 YYDKDF (reference sequence). The V segment lost 1 base and the J segment 4 bases; nucleotides outside the gene matches: 9. The CDR3 DNA reads as TGTGCCACCAGCAGAGGGAAACAGGGGCGGTTCACTGAAGCTTTCTTT. Translating it yields CATSRGKQGRFTEAFF.

This chain uses TRBV11-1 with TRBJ2-7; 9 bases are shared with TRBD1. Germline-derived CDR1 and CDR2 are SGHAT and FQDESV (reference sequence). This CDR3 is 15 amino acids long. V shed 3 bases, J shed 2 bases, and the junction held 5 bases outside the gene matches. The DNA of the CDR3 is TGTGCCAGCAGCTTTGCAGGACAGGGGCCCTACGAGCAGTACTTC. Translating gives CASSFAGQGPYEQYF.

The sample holds one count of this clone. The chain carries TRBV5-5 and TRBJ2-1; tentative D call: TRBD1 (6 bases). The germline V and J ends were trimmed by 4 bases and 7 bases, with 21 bases remaining between them. The germline V gene encodes CDR1 SGHKS and CDR2 YYEKEE (reference sequence). CDR3 length: 16 residues. Here the CDR3 reads CASSGFYRVDYNEQFF. CDR3 nucleotides: TGTGCCAGCAGCGGGTTTTACAGGGTGGATTATAATGAGCAGTTCTTC.

The rearrangement links TRBV4-1 to TRBJ1-3; 8 nucleotides match TRBD1. Germline trimming cut 0 bases from V and 6 bases from J; bases unmatched to any gene: 7. This CDR3 contains 16 residues. In germline, CDR1 is MGHRA, CDR2 YSYEKL. CDR3: CASSQEPGTGPNTIYF. In DNA form, the CDR3 reads TGCGCCAGCAGCCAAGAACCCGGGACAGGACCAAACACCATATATTTT.

V gene TRBV5-8 combines with J gene TRBJ2-7; 7 nucleotides match TRBD2. The V and J ends lost 4 bases and 3 bases, in that order; junction bases with no gene match: 16. Germline V gene data show CDR1 as SGHTS and CDR2 as YDEGEE. This CDR3 has 17 amino acids. For the CDR3, the DNA is TGTGCCAGCAGCATCTTCCTAGCCGGGACTATAAGCTACGAGCAGTACTTC. It specifies CASSIFLAGTISYEQYF.

The J gene is TRBJ2-3, the V gene TRBV5-1; the D gene is possibly TRBD2 (6 bases). Trimming stripped 0 bases from V and 0 bases from J, with 11 bases between. The germline CDR1 and CDR2 sequences are SGHRS and YFSETQ. This CDR3 is built from 16 residues. The CDR3: CASSLGAGTSTDTQYF. The CDR3 DNA follows: TGCGCCAGCAGCTTGGGGGCGGGAACTAGCACAGATACGCAGTATTTT. Drawing the rest from reference TRBV5-1 and TRBJ2-3, the complete variable domain is KAGVTQTPRYLIKTRGQQVTLSCSPISGHRSVSWYQQTPGQGLQFLFEYFSETQRNKGNFPGRFSGRQFSNSRSEMNVSTLELGDSALYLCASSLGAGTSTDTQYFGPGTRLTVL.

The chain combines TRBV18 with TRBJ1-5; no definite D call. The CDR3 consists of 14 residues. V lost 5 bases to trimming and J lost 2 bases, with 10 bases between them. CDR1 and CDR2 from the germline V gene are KGHSH and LQKENI. The CDR3 DNA follows: TGTGCCAGCTCATTAGTTGAGGGCAATCAGCCCCAGCATTTT. Its protein is CASSLVEGNQPQHF.

V is TRBV5-4 and J is TRBJ1-2; D uncertain. The CDR3 totals 15 residues. Germline V lookup: CDR1 SGHNT, CDR2 YYREEE (reference sequence). Trimming stripped 6 bases from V and 0 bases from J, with 15 bases between. CDR3 coding DNA: TGTGCCAGCACCATAACAGCCCGAGCTAACTATGGCTACACCTTC. As protein: CASTITARANYGYTF.

The V gene is TRBV27, the J gene TRBJ1-2; weak D call: TRBD1 (6 bases). V lost 3 bases to trimming and J lost 5 bases, with 13 bases between them. CDR1 and CDR2 (germline): MNHEY, SMNVEV (reference sequence). This CDR3 region has 14 residues. The CDR3 sequence: CASSFSGEGYGYTF. The CDR3, as DNA: TGTGCCAGCAGTTTCTCAGGGGAAGGTTATGGCTACACCTTC.

This clone was detected only a few times. J is TRBJ2-6 and V is TRBV4-2; D not certain. Germline lookup yields CDR1 LGHNA and CDR2 YNFKEQ. V lost 0 bases, J lost 3 bases, and 15 bases lay in between. CDR3 length equals 18 residues. CDR3 amino acids: CASSQDFVVAVGANVLTF. CDR3 sequence (DNA): TGTGCCAGCAGCCAAGATTTTGTAGTTGCGGTTGGGGCCAACGTCCTGACTTTC.

This clone was picked up a small number of times. The rearrangement uses TRBV9 and TRBJ2-7; 7 bases map to TRBD2. J was trimmed by 3 bases and V by 4 bases; bases with no gene match: 7. This CDR3 is 14 amino acids long. Per germline, CDR1 SGDLS and CDR2 YYNGEE. The CDR3 region has the DNA TGTGCCAGCAGCCCCGGGGGAGGGGACTACGAGCAGTACTTC. Amino acids: CASSPGGGDYEQYF. The full variable domain, its missing parts supplied by reference TRBV9 and TRBJ2-7, is DSGVTQTPKHLITATGQRVTLRCSPRSGDLSVYWYQQSLDQGLQFLIQYYNGEERAKGNILERFSAQQFPDLHSELNLSSLELGDSALYFCASSPGGGDYEQYFGPGTRLTVT.

This chain joins TRBV27 and TRBJ2-1, with TRBD1 matching 10 bases. Germline loops: CDR1 MNHEY, CDR2 SMNVEV (reference sequence). Trimming removed 3 bases from V and 7 bases from J; junction bases left unmatched: 6. The CDR3 has 15 amino acids. CDR3 amino acids: CASSFRQGARNEQFF. The CDR3 coding sequence is TGTGCCAGCAGTTTCCGACAGGGGGCGCGAAATGAGCAGTTCTTC.

This clone was seen only a few times. V and J are TRBV3-1 (or the pseudogene TRBV3-2) and TRBJ1-2; no reliable D call. The germline V gene has CDR1 LGHDT and CDR2 YNNKEL (reference sequence). The CDR3 totals 9 residues. Deletions cut 8 bases from V and 7 bases from J, with 5 bases between. CDR3 in DNA: TGTGCCAGCGTCGGTGGCTACACCTTC. Protein product: CASVGGYTF.

This clone was seen more than once but under ten times. This chain links TRBV7-9 with TRBJ1-1, with no clear D. Trimming left V 1 base short and J 4 bases short, with 10 bases between. This CDR3 is 14 amino acids long. Germline values: CDR1 SEHNR, CDR2 FQNEAQ (reference sequence). CDR3 loop: CASSLEGSGTEAFF. CDR3 DNA: TGTGCCAGCAGCTTAGAAGGGAGTGGCACTGAAGCTTTCTTT.

The chain employs TRBV28 and TRBJ1-5, with 8 bases fitting TRBD1. V gave up 3 bases and J gave up 3 bases; unmatched junction bases: 4. Germline V CDR1 and CDR2: MDHEN, SYDVKM. CDR3 length equals 15 residues. This chain's CDR3 is CASSFRDRHNQPQHF. Here the CDR3 DNA reads TGTGCCAGCAGTTTCCGGGACAGGCACAATCAGCCCCAGCATTTT. Full variable domain (remainder filled in from reference TRBV28 and TRBJ1-5): DVKVTQSSRYLVKRTGEKVFLECVQDMDHENMFWYRQDPGLGLRLIYFSYDVKMKEKGDIPEGYSVSREKKERFSLILESASTNQTSMYLCASSFRDRHNQPQHFGDGTRLSIL.